Listed below are T cell receptor beta chains from one sample, sequenced in a study of vaccination and CD4 T cells after COVID-19. Antigens of these TCRs are unknown. Each CDR3 protein gets one entry after TCRdb re-called the PCR reads with MiXCR. There are 6,500 to 10,000 distinct CDR3 sequences in the sample; about 63% occur only once, and less than 40% lies in the top ten. The material sequenced was CD4+ T cells from blood, cultured in vitro. These receptors were taken from a human donor who had recovered from COVID-19. Both conserved end residues are part of each CDR3. Each record gives: J gene, V gene, clone size, D gene, CDR3 protein, CDR3 DNA. A D gene is named only where the DNA matches it firmly. Clone size is not always given. Where it is, it says once, few, many or a class for expanded clones.

J: TRBJ2-5
V: TRBV7-9
size: once
D: TRBD1
CDR3: CASSFGQGALSETQYF
DNA: TGTGCCAGCAGCTTCGGACAGGGGGCGCTCAGTGAGACCCAGTACTTC

J: TRBJ1-2
V: TRBV20-1
size: NA
D: NA
CDR3: CSARSGGKNGYTF
DNA: TGCAGTGCCCGCTCCGGGGGCAAGAATGGCTACACCTTC

J: TRBJ2-3
V: TRBV5-1
size: NA
D: TRBD1
CDR3: CASSPGQGARADTQYF
DNA: TGCGCCAGCAGCCCCGGCCAGGGGGCCAGAGCAGATACGCAGTATTTT

J: TRBJ2-7
V: TRBV19
size: NA
D: NA
CDR3: CASSVGGRGYEQYF
DNA: TGTGCCAGTAGTGTTGGGGGCAGGGGCTACGAGCAGTACTTC

J: TRBJ2-5
V: TRBV27
size: NA
D: NA
CDR3: CASSLSRQETQYF
DNA: TGTGCCAGCAGTTTATCACGACAAGAGACCCAGTACTTC

J: TRBJ2-7
V: TRBV7-3
size: few
D: TRBD1
CDR3: CASSSAPGQGALGEQYF
DNA: TGTGCCAGCAGCTCAGCCCCGGGACAGGGGGCTTTAGGCGAGCAGTACTTC

J: TRBJ2-5
V: TRBV6-1
size: NA
D: NA
CDR3: CASTTTTLRETQYF
DNA: TGTGCCAGCACCACCACTACCCTTCGAGAGACCCAGTACTTC

J: TRBJ2-7
V: TRBV6-2/TRBV6-3
size: few
D: NA
CDR3: CASSPYLIDFSYEQYF
DNA: TGTGCCAGCAGCCCATACCTTATCGACTTCTCCTACGAGCAGTACTTC

J: TRBJ2-5
V: TRBV11-2
size: few
D: NA
CDR3: CASGGFTGKETQYF
DNA: TGTGCCAGCGGGGGTTTTACAGGGAAAGAGACCCAGTACTTC

J: TRBJ1-2
V: TRBV6-1
size: few
D: NA
CDR3: CASSVVQGTEYGYTF
DNA: TGTGCCAGCAGTGTGGTTCAGGGCACCGAATATGGCTACACCTTC

J: TRBJ2-3
V: TRBV7-2
size: NA
D: TRBD2
CDR3: CASSLVAGLTDTQYF
DNA: TGTGCCAGCAGCTTAGTAGCGGGACTCACAGATACGCAGTATTTT

J: TRBJ1-1
V: TRBV18
size: NA
D: TRBD1
CDR3: CASSGDRGNTEAFF
DNA: TGTGCCAGCTCCGGGGACAGGGGAAACACTGAAGCTTTCTTT

J: TRBJ1-2
V: TRBV2
size: few
D: NA
CDR3: CASSAVNYGYTF
DNA: TGTGCCAGCAGTGCAGTAAACTATGGCTACACCTTC

J: TRBJ1-1
V: TRBV20-1
size: NA
D: NA
CDR3: CSARSREGNTEAFF
DNA: TGCAGTGCTCGCTCCAGGGAGGGGAACACTGAAGCTTTCTTT

J: TRBJ2-3
V: TRBV20-1
size: once
D: NA
CDR3: CSAREGLYTDTQYF
DNA: TGCAGTGCTAGAGAGGGTCTTTACACAGATACGCAGTATTTT

J: TRBJ2-2
V: TRBV6-1
size: NA
D: NA
CDR3: CASSEPGLRPGELFF
DNA: TGTGCCAGCAGTGAACCGGGACTCAGGCCCGGGGAGCTGTTTTTT

J: TRBJ1-2
V: TRBV7-9
size: large
D: NA
CDR3: CASSLASRLLGGTF
DNA: TGTGCCAGCAGCTTAGCGTCCAGGCTCCTTGGGGGCACCTTC

J: TRBJ2-1
V: TRBV12-3/TRBV12-4
size: NA
D: NA
CDR3: CASSTGRGRYNEQFF
DNA: TGTGCCAGCTCTACGGGCAGGGGTAGATACAATGAGCAGTTCTTC

J: TRBJ2-7
V: TRBV28
size: NA
D: NA
CDR3: CASSQELGTYEQYF
DNA: TGTGCCAGCAGCCAGGAGTTGGGGACCTACGAGCAGTACTTC

J: TRBJ1-5
V: TRBV20-1
size: NA
D: NA
CDR3: CSALDTGSNQPQHF
DNA: TGCAGTGCTTTGGACACGGGCAGCAATCAGCCCCAGCATTTT

J: TRBJ2-1
V: TRBV20-1
size: NA
D: TRBD2
CDR3: CSARGGSSYNEQFF
DNA: TGCAGTGCTAGGGGCGGGAGCTCCTACAATGAGCAGTTCTTC

J: TRBJ1-2
V: TRBV2
size: NA
D: NA
CDR3: CASSERMLYGYTF
DNA: TGTGCCAGCAGTGAGCGTATGCTTTATGGCTACACCTTC

J: TRBJ1-1
V: TRBV25-1
size: NA
D: TRBD1
CDR3: CASSALQGAGTEAFF
DNA: TGTGCCAGCAGTGCCCTCCAGGGGGCAGGGACTGAAGCTTTCTTT

J: TRBJ2-7
V: TRBV6-1
size: NA
D: TRBD2
CDR3: CASSVVRGGETYEQYF
DNA: TGTGCCAGCAGCGTAGTACGGGGGGGGGAGACCTACGAGCAGTACTTC

J: TRBJ2-5
V: TRBV11-2
size: NA
D: NA
CDR3: CASSFQRTGEETQYF
DNA: TGTGCCAGCAGCTTCCAAAGGACTGGGGAAGAGACCCAGTACTTC

J: TRBJ2-5
V: TRBV6-1
size: NA
D: TRBD1
CDR3: CASSRGTGEETQYF
DNA: TGTGCCAGCAGCCGAGGGACAGGGGAAGAGACCCAGTACTTC

J: TRBJ1-2
V: TRBV11-2
size: NA
D: NA
CDR3: CASSSIRTVYGYTF
DNA: TGTGCCAGCAGCTCCATAAGGACGGTCTATGGCTACACCTTC

J: TRBJ1-5
V: TRBV30
size: NA
D: NA
CDR3: CAWSVTGNNQPQHF
DNA: TGTGCCTGGAGTGTCACAGGGAACAATCAGCCCCAGCATTTT

J: TRBJ2-1
V: TRBV7-2
size: once
D: NA
CDR3: CASSPDSREQFF
DNA: TGTGCCAGCAGCCCCGACTCTCGTGAGCAGTTCTTC

J: TRBJ2-3
V: TRBV11-2
size: NA
D: NA
CDR3: CASGTRGSTDTQYF
DNA: TGTGCCAGCGGCACACGCGGTAGCACAGATACGCAGTATTTT

J: TRBJ1-1
V: TRBV20-1
size: NA
D: NA
CDR3: CSARDILARNTEAFF
DNA: TGCAGTGCTAGAGATATTTTAGCCAGAAACACTGAAGCTTTCTTT

J: TRBJ2-7
V: TRBV2
size: NA
D: NA
CDR3: CASSRDFPYEQYF
DNA: TGTGCCAGCTCCCGGGACTTCCCCTACGAGCAGTACTTC

J: TRBJ2-5
V: TRBV6-5
size: few
D: NA
CDR3: CASSSIPGGEETQYF
DNA: TGTGCCAGCAGTTCTATTCCAGGGGGGGAAGAGACCCAGTACTTC

J: TRBJ2-4
V: TRBV20-1
size: NA
D: NA
CDR3: CSASPGNIQYF
DNA: TGCAGTGCTAGCCCAGGGAACATTCAGTACTTC

J: TRBJ1-5
V: TRBV6-2/TRBV6-3
size: NA
D: NA
CDR3: CASSFPGRWGDQPQHF
DNA: TGTGCCAGCAGTTTCCCGGGACGATGGGGCGATCAGCCCCAGCATTTT

J: TRBJ2-7
V: TRBV28
size: few
D: TRBD1
CDR3: CASSSPPGTGEEQYF
DNA: TGTGCCAGCAGTTCACCGCCCGGGACAGGGGAGGAGCAGTACTTC

J: TRBJ1-2
V: TRBV6-1
size: NA
D: NA
CDR3: CASSLKGNGYTF
DNA: TGTGCCAGCAGTCTAAAGGGAAATGGCTACACCTTC

J: TRBJ2-1
V: TRBV20-1
size: NA
D: TRBD2
CDR3: CSARDQASGGASYNEQFF
DNA: TGCAGTGCTAGAGATCAGGCTAGCGGGGGGGCATCCTACAATGAGCAGTTCTTC

J: TRBJ2-5
V: TRBV11-3
size: NA
D: NA
CDR3: CASSLARGETQYF
DNA: TGTGCCAGCAGCTTAGCCAGGGGTGAGACCCAGTACTTC

J: TRBJ1-1
V: TRBV7-9
size: NA
D: TRBD1
CDR3: CASSPLGYRDRGGNTEAFF
DNA: TGTGCCAGCAGCCCGCTAGGGTATAGGGACAGGGGAGGCAACACTGAAGCTTTCTTT